This T cell receptor beta chain comes out of a study of cytomegalovirus exposure and HLA in healthy donors. Whole-study context: An early release of data contained 75 million to 90 million unique TCRs, which came from HLA-typed donors. Study results and caveats: Indistinguishability led to the exclusion of some V segments, TRBV6-2 and TRBV6-3 included. Sequencing likely caused a cluster of highly shared sequence variants.

The CDR3 totals 13 residues. Amplification used 60 Vbeta primers and 13 Jbeta primers. TCRdb's table, derived via immunoSEQ multiplex PCR, lists solely in-frame clones and lacks some. The data show 130,000 to 150,000 clones, about three quarters seen once. This clone was observed a handful of times. Its antigen is undetermined. The receptor comes from a human donor in good health. The material sequenced was PBMCs. The chain couples TRBV21-1 to TRBJ2-7; the table assigns TRBD2, which was not confirmed against the DNA. TRBV21-1 is listed as a pseudogene. CDR3: CAPPTSLDYEQYF. DNA of the CDR3: TGTGCCCCCCCGACTAGCTTAGACTACGAGCAGTACTTC.